This T cell receptor beta chain was captured in a study of OX40 agonist ivuxolimab in advanced cancers. Libraries were prepared by immunoSEQ multiplex PCR; TCRdb keeps only in-frame clonotypes and omits some of them. The sample yields 69,000 or so clones, more than 75% seen once. Germline V CDR1 and CDR2: MNHNY, SVGAGI (reference sequence). The junction had 9 bases not matched to a gene; V was cut back by 1 base and J by 10 bases. The CDR3 extends over 14 amino acids. The chain joins TRBV6-6 to TRBJ1-1; 7 bases fit TRBD1. Sample: CD4+ or CD8+ T cells sorted from blood, taken in a trial of the OX40 agonist ivuxolimab. This receptor was identified in an adult with an advanced solid tumor such as melanoma, head and neck, liver or kidney cancer. The CDR3 sequence is CASSYWTGDSTAFF. The CDR3 coding sequence is TGTGCCAGCAGTTACTGGACCGGGGACAGCACAGCTTTCTTT.